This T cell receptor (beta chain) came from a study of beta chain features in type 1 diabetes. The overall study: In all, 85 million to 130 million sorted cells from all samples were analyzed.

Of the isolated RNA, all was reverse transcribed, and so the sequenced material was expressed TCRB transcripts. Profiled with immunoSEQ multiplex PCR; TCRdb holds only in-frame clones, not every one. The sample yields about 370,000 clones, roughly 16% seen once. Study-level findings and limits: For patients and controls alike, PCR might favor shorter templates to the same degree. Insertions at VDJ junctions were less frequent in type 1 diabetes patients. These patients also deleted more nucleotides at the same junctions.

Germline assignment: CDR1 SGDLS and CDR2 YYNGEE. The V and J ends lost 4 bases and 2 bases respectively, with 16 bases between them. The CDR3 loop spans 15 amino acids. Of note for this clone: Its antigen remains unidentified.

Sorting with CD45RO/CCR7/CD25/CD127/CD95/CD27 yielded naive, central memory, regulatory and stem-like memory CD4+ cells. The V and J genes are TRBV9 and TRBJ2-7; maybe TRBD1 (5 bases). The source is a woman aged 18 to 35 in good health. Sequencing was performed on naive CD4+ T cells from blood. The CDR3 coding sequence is TGTGCCAGCAGCCCCTCTGGCAGGGTCCCCTACGAGCAGTACTTC. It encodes CASSPSGRVPYEQYF.